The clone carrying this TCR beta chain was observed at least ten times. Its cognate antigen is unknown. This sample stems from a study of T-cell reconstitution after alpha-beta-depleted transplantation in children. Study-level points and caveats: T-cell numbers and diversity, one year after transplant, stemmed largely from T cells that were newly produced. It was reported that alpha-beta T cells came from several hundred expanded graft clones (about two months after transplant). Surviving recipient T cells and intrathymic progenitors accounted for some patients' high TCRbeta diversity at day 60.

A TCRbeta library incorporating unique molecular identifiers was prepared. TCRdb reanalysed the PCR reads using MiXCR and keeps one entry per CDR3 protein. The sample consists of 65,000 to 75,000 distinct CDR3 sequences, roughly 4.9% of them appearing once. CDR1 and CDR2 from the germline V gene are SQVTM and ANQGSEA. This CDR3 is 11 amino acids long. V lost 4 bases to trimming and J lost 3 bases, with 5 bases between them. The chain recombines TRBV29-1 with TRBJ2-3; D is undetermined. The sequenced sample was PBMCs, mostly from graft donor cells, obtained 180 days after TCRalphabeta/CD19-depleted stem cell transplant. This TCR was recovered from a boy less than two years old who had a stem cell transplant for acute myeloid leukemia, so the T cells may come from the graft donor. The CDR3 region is CSVVKTDTQYF. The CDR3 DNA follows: TGCAGCGTTGTTAAGACAGATACGCAGTATTTT.